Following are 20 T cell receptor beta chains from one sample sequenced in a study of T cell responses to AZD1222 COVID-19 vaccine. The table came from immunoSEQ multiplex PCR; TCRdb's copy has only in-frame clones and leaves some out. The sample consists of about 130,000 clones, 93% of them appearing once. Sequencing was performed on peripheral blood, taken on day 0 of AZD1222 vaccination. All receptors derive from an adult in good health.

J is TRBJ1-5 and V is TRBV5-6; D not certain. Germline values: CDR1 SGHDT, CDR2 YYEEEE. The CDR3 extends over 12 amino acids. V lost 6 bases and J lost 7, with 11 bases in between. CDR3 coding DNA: TGTGCCAGCAACGCGGGTAGCCAGCCCCAGCATTTT. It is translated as CASNAGSQPQHF.

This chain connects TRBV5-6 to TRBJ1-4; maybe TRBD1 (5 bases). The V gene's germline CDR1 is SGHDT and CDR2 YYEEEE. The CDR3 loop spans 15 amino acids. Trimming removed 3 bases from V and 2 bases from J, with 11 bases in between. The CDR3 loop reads CASSSPGWTNEKLFF. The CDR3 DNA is TGTGCCAGCAGCTCTCCAGGGTGGACTAATGAAAAACTGTTTTTT.

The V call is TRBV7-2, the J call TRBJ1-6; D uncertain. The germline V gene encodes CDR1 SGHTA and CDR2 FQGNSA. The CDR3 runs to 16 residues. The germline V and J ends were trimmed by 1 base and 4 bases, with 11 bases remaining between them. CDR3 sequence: CASSLVRVGYNSPLHF. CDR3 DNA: TGTGCCAGCAGCTTAGTAAGGGTTGGATATAATTCACCCCTCCACTTT.

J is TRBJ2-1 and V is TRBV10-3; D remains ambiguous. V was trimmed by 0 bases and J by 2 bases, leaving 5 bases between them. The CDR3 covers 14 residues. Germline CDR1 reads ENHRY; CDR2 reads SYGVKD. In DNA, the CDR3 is TGTGCCATCAGTGAGTCAGGAACCTACAATGAGCAGTTCTTC. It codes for CAISESGTYNEQFF.

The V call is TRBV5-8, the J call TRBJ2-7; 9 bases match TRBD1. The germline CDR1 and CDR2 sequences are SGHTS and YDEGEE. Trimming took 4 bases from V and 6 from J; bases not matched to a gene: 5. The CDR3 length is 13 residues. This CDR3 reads CASSRDRGTEQYF. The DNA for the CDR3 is TGTGCCAGCAGCCGAGACAGGGGGACCGAGCAGTACTTC.

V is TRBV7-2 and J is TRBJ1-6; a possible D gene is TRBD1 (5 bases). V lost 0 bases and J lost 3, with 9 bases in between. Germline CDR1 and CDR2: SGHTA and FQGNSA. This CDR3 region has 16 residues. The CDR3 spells CASSLAPDSYNSPLHF. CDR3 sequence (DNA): TGTGCCAGCAGCTTAGCCCCAGACAGCTATAATTCACCCCTCCACTTT.

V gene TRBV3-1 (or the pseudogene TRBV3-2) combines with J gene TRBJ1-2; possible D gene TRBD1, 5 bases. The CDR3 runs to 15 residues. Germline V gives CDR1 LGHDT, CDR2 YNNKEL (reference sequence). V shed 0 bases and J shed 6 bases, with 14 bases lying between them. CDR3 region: CASSQEPPGFDGYTF. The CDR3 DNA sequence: TGTGCCAGCAGCCAAGAACCCCCAGGGTTTGATGGCTACACCTTC.

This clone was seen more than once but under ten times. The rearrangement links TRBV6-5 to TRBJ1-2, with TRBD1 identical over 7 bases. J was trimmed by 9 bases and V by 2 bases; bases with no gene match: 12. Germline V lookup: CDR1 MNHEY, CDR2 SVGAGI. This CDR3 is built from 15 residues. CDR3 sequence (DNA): TGTGCCAGCAGTTACGTGGAGACAGGGAGTTATCGCTACACCTTC. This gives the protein CASSYVETGSYRYTF.

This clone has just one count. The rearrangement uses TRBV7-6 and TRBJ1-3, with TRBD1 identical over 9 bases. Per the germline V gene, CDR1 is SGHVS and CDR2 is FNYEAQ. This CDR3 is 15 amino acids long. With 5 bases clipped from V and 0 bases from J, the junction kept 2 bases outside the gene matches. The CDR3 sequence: CASSRDRVSGNTIYF. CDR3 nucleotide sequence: TGTGCCAGCAGCCGGGACAGGGTCTCTGGAAACACCATATATTTT.

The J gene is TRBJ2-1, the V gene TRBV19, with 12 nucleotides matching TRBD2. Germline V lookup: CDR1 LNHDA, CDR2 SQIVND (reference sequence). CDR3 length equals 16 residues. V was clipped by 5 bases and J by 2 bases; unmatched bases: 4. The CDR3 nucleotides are TGTGCCAGTAGTCTACTAGCGGGGGGACCCTACAATGAGCAGTTCTTC. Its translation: CASSLLAGGPYNEQFF.

The CDR3 here is CASSLWGQAKNIQYF. CDR3 sequence (DNA): TGTGCCAGCAGTTTATGGGGACAGGCCAAAAACATTCAGTACTTC. The chain carries TRBV27 and TRBJ2-4; 7 bases are shared with TRBD1. The trim removed 1 base at V and 1 base at J, leaving 1 base unmatched. CDR3 length: 15 residues. CDR1 is MNHEY, CDR2 SMNVEV, per germline (reference sequence).

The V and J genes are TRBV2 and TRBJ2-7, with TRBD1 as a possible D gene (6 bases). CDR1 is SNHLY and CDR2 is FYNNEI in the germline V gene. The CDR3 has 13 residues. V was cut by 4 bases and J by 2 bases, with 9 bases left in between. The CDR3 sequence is CASSARDTYEQYF. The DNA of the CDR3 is TGTGCCAGCAGTGCCCGGGACACCTACGAGCAGTACTTC.

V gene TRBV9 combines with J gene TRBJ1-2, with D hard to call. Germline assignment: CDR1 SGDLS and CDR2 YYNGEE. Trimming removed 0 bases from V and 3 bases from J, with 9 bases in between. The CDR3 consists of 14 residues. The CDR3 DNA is TGTGCCAGCAGCGTAGGCGTGGTGGACTATGGCTACACCTTC. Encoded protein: CASSVGVVDYGYTF.

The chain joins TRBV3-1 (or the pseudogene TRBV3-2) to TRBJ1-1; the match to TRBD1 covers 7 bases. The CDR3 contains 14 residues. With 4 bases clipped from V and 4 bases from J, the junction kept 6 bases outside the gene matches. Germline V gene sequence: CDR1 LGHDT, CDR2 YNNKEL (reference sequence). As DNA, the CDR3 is TGTGCCAGCAGCCCCCATCAGGGGGGCACTGAAGCTTTCTTT. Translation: CASSPHQGGTEAFF.

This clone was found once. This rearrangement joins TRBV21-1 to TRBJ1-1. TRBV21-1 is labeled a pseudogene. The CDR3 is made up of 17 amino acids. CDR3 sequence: CASRYIGLSRENTEAFF. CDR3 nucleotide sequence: TGTGCCAGCAGATACATAGGTCTAAGCCGGGAGAACACTGAAGCTTTCTTT.

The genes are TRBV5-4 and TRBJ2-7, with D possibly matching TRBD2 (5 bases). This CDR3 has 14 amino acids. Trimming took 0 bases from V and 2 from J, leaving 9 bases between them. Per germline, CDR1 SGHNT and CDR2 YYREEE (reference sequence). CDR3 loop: CASSLGGFPYEQYF. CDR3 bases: TGTGCCAGCAGCTTGGGAGGGTTCCCCTACGAGCAGTACTTC. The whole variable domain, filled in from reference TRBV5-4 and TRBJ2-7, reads ETGVTQSPTHLIKTRGQQVTLRCSSQSGHNTVSWYQQALGQGPQFIFQYYREEENGRGNFPPRFSGLQFPNYSSELNVNALELDDSALYLCASSLGGFPYEQYFGPGTRLTVT.

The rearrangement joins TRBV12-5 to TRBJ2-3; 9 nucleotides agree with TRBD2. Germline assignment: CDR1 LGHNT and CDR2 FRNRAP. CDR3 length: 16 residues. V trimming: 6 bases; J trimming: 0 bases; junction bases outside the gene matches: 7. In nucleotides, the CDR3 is TGTGCTAGTGGCCCTCGACTAGCGGCTAGCACAGATACGCAGTATTTT. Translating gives CASGPRLAASTDTQYF.

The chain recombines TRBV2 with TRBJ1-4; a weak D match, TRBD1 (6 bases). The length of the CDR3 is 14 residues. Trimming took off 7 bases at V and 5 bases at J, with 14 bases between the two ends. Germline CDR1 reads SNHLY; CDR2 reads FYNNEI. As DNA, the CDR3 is TGTGCCAGCACCCTGGGGACAAGAAATGAAAAACTGTTTTTT. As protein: CASTLGTRNEKLFF.

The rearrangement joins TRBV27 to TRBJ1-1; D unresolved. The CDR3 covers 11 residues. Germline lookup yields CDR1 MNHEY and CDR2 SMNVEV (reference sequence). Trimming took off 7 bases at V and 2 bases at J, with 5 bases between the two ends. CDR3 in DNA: TGTGCCAGCAAAAAAAACACTGAAGCTTTCTTT. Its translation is CASKKNTEAFF.

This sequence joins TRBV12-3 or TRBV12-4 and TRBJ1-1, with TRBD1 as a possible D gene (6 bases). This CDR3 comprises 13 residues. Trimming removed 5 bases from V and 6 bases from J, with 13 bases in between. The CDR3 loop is CASSNRAGAEAFF. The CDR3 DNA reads TGTGCCAGCAGTAACAGGGCCGGGGCTGAAGCTTTCTTT.